One TCR beta chain is described in this entry. Its antigen remains unidentified. Preparing the TCRbeta library involved the use of unique molecular identifiers. TCRdb used MiXCR to reprocess the PCR reads, holding one entry per CDR3 protein. The table records under 250,000 distinct CDR3 sequences, over 15% of them present only once. The data are from a study of T-cell reconstitution after alpha-beta-depleted transplantation in children. Study-level results: The study traced high day-60 TCRbeta diversity in some patients to surviving recipient T cells and thymic progenitors. T-cell numbers and diversity one year post-transplant derived largely from freshly generated T cells.

This receptor was obtained from a male patient between 2 and 10 years old who had a stem cell transplant for acute lymphoblastic leukemia, so the T cells may come from the graft donor. The sequences come from PBMCs, mostly from graft donor cells, collected 360 days after TCRalphabeta/CD19-depleted stem cell transplant.

CDR3 coding DNA: TGTGCCAGCAGCTTAGCGGGGGACCTACAGCAGTTCTTC. Encoded protein: CASSLAGDLQQFF. The rearrangement uses TRBV7-2 and TRBJ2-1, with D perhaps given as TRBD1 or TRBD2 (5 bases each). Trimming took off 0 bases at V and 11 bases at J, with 11 bases between the two ends. Germline lookup yields CDR1 SGHTA and CDR2 FQGNSA. The CDR3 length is 13 residues.